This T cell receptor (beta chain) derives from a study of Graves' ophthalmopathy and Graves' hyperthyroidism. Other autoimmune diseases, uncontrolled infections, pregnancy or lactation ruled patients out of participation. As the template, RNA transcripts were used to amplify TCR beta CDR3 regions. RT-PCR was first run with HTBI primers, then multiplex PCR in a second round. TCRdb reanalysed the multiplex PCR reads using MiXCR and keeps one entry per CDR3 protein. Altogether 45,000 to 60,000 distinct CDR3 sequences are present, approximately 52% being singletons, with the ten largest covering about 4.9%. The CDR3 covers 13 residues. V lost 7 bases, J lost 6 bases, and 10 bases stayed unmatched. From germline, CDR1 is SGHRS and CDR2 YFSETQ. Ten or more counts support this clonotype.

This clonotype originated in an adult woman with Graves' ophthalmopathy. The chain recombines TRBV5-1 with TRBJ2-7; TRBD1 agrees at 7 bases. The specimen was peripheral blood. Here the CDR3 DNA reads TGCGCCAGCTCCACAGGGGAGAGGGTCGAGCAGTACTTC. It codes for CASSTGERVEQYF.